This T cell receptor beta chain was retrieved from a study of T cells in Graves' hyperthyroidism and ophthalmopathy. Germline assignment: CDR1 LNHDA and CDR2 SQIVND (reference sequence). This CDR3 is built from 11 residues. With V trimmed by 6 bases and J by 9 bases, 4 bases remained unmatched. TCR beta CDR3 sequences were amplified from RNA transcripts. The HTBI primer set drove a first-round RT-PCR of the TCR CDR3. TCRdb reprocessed the multiplex PCR reads via MiXCR and lists one record per CDR3 protein. The table shows 600,000 to 800,000 distinct CDR3 sequences, with 30% to 40% occurring only once. This clonotype was seen repeatedly, ten times or more.

Sequenced sample: blood. This TCR came from a woman between 35 and 50 years old with Graves' hyperthyroidism. The rearrangement links TRBV19 to TRBJ1-1; 7 nucleotides agree with TRBD1. CDR3 sequence (DNA): TGTGCCAGTAGCCAGACAGGGAAAGCTTTCTTT. Encoded protein: CASSQTGKAFF.